This TCR beta chain emerged from a study of cytomegalovirus exposure and HLA in healthy donors (dated by TCRdb to 2015 to 2018). Context from the whole study: According to an earlier analysis of a few hundred of the donors, about 170 million T cells yielded some 120 million unique TCR beta sequences and approximately 300 Gb of sequence data. An early release covering more than 500 HLA-typed donors comprised approximately 290 gigabases of sequencing data and around 85 million unique TCR sequences. The genetic ancestry cluster associated with self-reported Caucasian donors included 81% of the roughly 400 genotyped donors. The study aimed to test whether cataloging public T cell receptors could reveal signatures of past pathogen exposure. The study used immunosequencing to profile the T cell repertoires of approximately 690 subjects and linked those repertoires to cytomegalovirus serostatus. Along with the roughly 710-subject first cohort, a separate validation cohort of more than 90 different subjects was used. To predict cytomegalovirus infection status, the study brought together high-throughput TCR immunosequencing, statistical association of individual TCRs with disease status, and machine learning. A later analysis re-examined previously published TCR beta repertoires from roughly 650 donors and added high-resolution HLA genotyping to investigate patterns of TCR occurrence. In the later analysis, no new phenotypic data were used to find candidate immune exposures; instead, reliance was placed on TCR beta sequences and their occurrence across donors. In an earlier analysis of around 540 of the donors, high-throughput TCR beta sequencing was used to judge whether each TCR beta V gene segment behaved as functional or pseudogenic. Donor age, sex, ethnicity and CMV serostatus were collected together with the repertoire data. Genome-wide SNP genotypes for about three fifths of the 666 donors were used in a later genetic analysis, which treated that subset as a discovery cohort. All discovery cohort repertoires had been generated using a single sequencing platform. HLA typing covered class I and class II loci at four-digit resolution. Typing coverage varied by locus: about 620-630 donors for A, B, C, DRB1 and DQB1; approximately 520 for DQA1; around 610 for DPA1; fewer than 480 for DPB1. Because of strong linkage in the cohort, roughly five DR-DQ haplotypes were treated as single units for association and clustering. Across some 400 genotyped donors of the cohort, an average of approximately 240,000 unique TCR beta nucleotide sequences per donor were sequenced, and roughly 18% of those sequences were non-productive.

Study-wide findings and limitations: The study listed 164 TCR beta chains as associated with cytomegalovirus. The classifier was reported to diagnose cytomegalovirus status with high specificity and sensitivity in both the original cohort and the validation cohort. Because the 87-base-pair reads could not distinguish some IMGT-functional V segments, including TRBV6-2 and TRBV6-3, those segments were excluded. A later analysis reported that several top co-occurrence clusters appeared linked to parvovirus B19, influenza, CMV and Epstein-Barr virus. A further reported finding was that TCR beta sequences accurately predicted the HLA-A and HLA-B alleles for most subjects in the first cohort. HLA typing was unavailable for some donors at each locus, so association tests used only the typed subset. The cohort was sequenced for TCR beta chains only, and without alpha or paired-chain data the features that could be detected were limited. In a later analysis, the rate of TCR association differed among HLA loci, with DRB1 alleles having the most associated TCRs and HLA-C alleles having the fewest. In a later analysis, HLA-associated TCR beta chains were found to be more clonally expanded and to have lower generation probabilities than equally common non-associated chains. In vitro tests confirmed that a few of the cytomegalovirus-associated TCR beta chains recognize cytomegalovirus antigens. CMV serostatus was the only immune exposure information available for the cohort. A group of highly shared sequence variants was considered likely to be a technical artifact of the sequencing pipeline. Linkage disequilibrium might explain the correlated functional status among segregating V segments, but an unknown experimental factor could not be ruled out. Most TCR sequences were observed very rarely across donors, whereas some public TCRs were present in many individuals. Strong co-occurrence of HLA alleles, especially DR and DQ, made assigning TCR associations to individual alleles difficult. The authors suggested that the approach could potentially be extended to other disease states and immunological phenotypes. Some 15 rarely observed V segments, including chromosome 9 orphons, were excluded from the earlier analysis of almost 600 of the donors because counts were too low. Compared with the 666-donor mean, donors in an Asian-associated ancestry cluster had fewer N-insertions in productive TCRs, according to a later genetic analysis. In an earlier analysis of more than 450 of the donors, most TCR beta V segments were observed in productive rearrangements about 87% or about 30% of the time, broadly matching IMGT annotations. Roughly uniform sequencing depth across donors was assumed in presence/absence analyses, although this assumption may not hold. Specific HLA alleles were associated with over 15,000 TCR beta sequences at a false discovery rate of 0.05 in a later analysis. In a later genetic analysis, a missense DCLRE1C variant was associated with V-gene and J-gene trimming of TCR beta chains, and the association was replicated in an independent cohort. Most CMV-associated TCR beta chains appeared to be HLA-restricted in a later analysis, and the HLA associations seemed to be driven largely by CMV exposure.

Of note for this clone: Its antigen is not yet known. No much larger clonotype is one base removed from it; base qualities were not supplied.

Sequences SGHRS (CDR1) and YFSETQ (CDR2) are obtained from the germline V gene. The CDR3 goes from the cysteine to the phenylalanine over 17 residues. The read is trimmed to its CDR3 DNA, 51 bases read in frame from base 1. Germline trimming: 1 base from V, 6 bases from J; junction bases outside gene matches: 10. The cohort comprised some 680 healthy bone marrow donors. Cohort members were all nominally healthy when sampled, although unrecorded immune exposures were likely present. The donor tested CMV seronegative, placing the donor among the 350 or so seronegative members of the cohort. Every donor gave a peripheral blood sample, and the peripheral blood mononuclear cells from that sample were used for TCR beta sequencing. Genomic DNA extraction from the blood cell samples was performed with the Qiagen DNeasy Blood Extraction Kit. Library preparation used the immunoSEQ multiplex PCR assay. For the multiplex PCR, a mixture combining 60 forward primers for TCR Vbeta segments and 13 reverse primers for TCR Jbeta segments was used. The CDR3 region of rearranged TCR beta genes was amplified from genomic DNA by a multiplex PCR assay. The amplified TCR beta libraries were sequenced on the Illumina HiSeq System as 87-base-pair reads. The authors' pipeline ran thus. A later analysis counted tens of millions of unique TCR beta chains across the 666 repertoires, and around 9.9 million of these chains were shared by at least two donors. A nearest-neighbor algorithm error-corrected the raw reads and collapsed the reads into unique sequences, merging closely related sequences to remove PCR and sequencing errors. CDR3 sequences were aligned to IMGT reference sequences to assign V, D and J gene segments. For a sequence to be retained, a match of at least six nucleotides to both a V gene segment and a J gene segment was required. A rearrangement counted as productive if the CDR3 had no stop codons and remained in frame with V and J, and every other rearrangement counted as non-productive. CDR3 was defined according to IMGT convention as the region running from the second conserved V-encoded cysteine to the conserved J-encoded phenylalanine. Sequences without an unambiguous match to a single V gene segment were excluded from the earlier analysis of a few hundred of the donors. In an earlier analysis of some 590 of the donors, a V segment was called functional when productive rearrangements were above 56.7%, and segregating when the standard deviation between donors exceeded 5%. A statistical classification framework was built to diagnose cytomegalovirus status from the catalog of TCR beta chain sequences. V and J gene assignment, in a later analysis, came from comparing TCR nucleotide sequences with IMGT/GENE-DB human TR gene sequences. In a later analysis, CDR3 sequences and most-parsimonious VDJ recombination scenarios were assigned using the TCRdist pipeline. A later analysis defined each TCR beta chain by its CDR3 amino acid sequence plus V-gene family, and excluded reads lacking a unique V-gene family. A later analysis removed 592 highly shared, low-generation-probability nucleotide sequences to deal with suspected cross-contamination and a sequencing artifact. In a later analysis, a clonal expansion index for each public chain was calculated from normalized within-repertoire ranks of inferred template counts. A later analysis computed generation probabilities with a VDJ recombination model fitted to out-of-frame rearrangements, and checked the results against IGoR. A later analysis scored TCR-TCR, TCR-HLA and TCR-CMV co-occurrence with hypergeometric tests, applying a repertoire-size bias correction to TCR pairs. False discovery rates were estimated in a later analysis by permuting HLA or CMV assignments 20 times. In a later analysis, co-occurring TCRs were grouped using DBSCAN, with TCRdist sequence similarity added in when clustering inside HLA-allele-positive subsets. Co-occurrence clustering excluded repertoires with fewer than 30,000 or more than 120,000 public chains, plus five with anomalous nucleotide sharing. TCRdb's version of the immuneACCESS table is confined to in-frame rearrangements and falls short of the full clone set. An unresolved V gene accounts for under half of the shortfall where checked; the remainder is of unknown origin. D and trimming come from the DNA, and the V and J calls and clone size come from that table. This sample has 95,000 to 150,000 clones in its table, and around 86% of those were observed once. Of the sample, 2.1% falls within the top ten clones.

The chain employs TRBV5-1 and TRBJ2-2; 9 of the junction bases match TRBD2. The receptor was isolated from a man aged 25 to 40 in good health and CMV-seronegative. The sample was PBMCs. The nucleotide sequence is given as TGCGCCAGCAGCTTGACCCTGGGCGGGGGGGCTGCCGGGGAGCTGTTTTTT. Translated, it reads CASSLTLGGGAAGELFF.